A single sample gave rise to the 27 T cell receptor beta chains below, sequenced in a study of blood T cell repertoires in COVID-19 (dated by TCRdb to 2018 to 2020). Library preparation employed the immunoSEQ multiplex PCR assay. TCRdb limited this immuneACCESS table to in-frame rearrangements with V and J called. A share of clones is missing; checked studies link under half to unresolved V genes, and the rest is unexplained. This sample comprises hundreds of thousands of clones, roughly nine tenths of them detected only once. The ten largest make up 1.6% of the sample. Sample: peripheral blood. The origin of the receptors is a woman in her sixties or seventies who had recovered from COVID-19.

The J gene is TRBJ1-3, the V gene TRBV3-1 (or the pseudogene TRBV3-2); D unresolved. This CDR3 comprises 13 residues. The V end lost 3 bases, the J end lost 0 bases, and 3 bases lay between the germline ends. CDR1 is LGHDT, CDR2 YNNKEL, per germline (reference sequence). CDR3 loop: CASSHLSGNTIYF. The CDR3 bases are TGTGCCAGCAGCCACCTCTCTGGAAACACCATATATTTT.

This rearrangement joins TRBV5-1 to TRBJ1-5; TRBD1 agrees at 10 bases. The germline CDR1 and CDR2 sequences are SGHRS and YFSETQ. V shed 4 bases, J shed 6 bases, and the junction held 7 bases outside the gene matches. This CDR3 region has 15 residues. Here the CDR3 DNA reads TGCGCCAGCAGCAGCGGGACAGGGGCCGGTCAGCCCCAGCATTTT. Translation gives CASSSGTGAGQPQHF.

This clone occurred once. The genes are TRBV15 and TRBJ2-1, with TRBD2 identical over 8 bases. J lost 7 bases, V lost 1 base, and 21 bases had no gene match. Per the germline V gene, CDR1 is LNHNV and CDR2 is YYDKDF (reference sequence). The CDR3 runs to 20 residues. Here the CDR3 reads CATSRGFGLGGGTLRNEQFF. In nucleotides, the CDR3 is TGTGCCACCAGCAGAGGCTTTGGTTTGGGCGGGGGGACCCTAAGGAATGAGCAGTTCTTC.

The J gene is TRBJ2-2, the V gene TRBV12-3 or TRBV12-4; D is uncertain. Trimming stripped 10 bases from V and 6 bases from J, with 12 bases between. The length of the CDR3 is 12 residues. The CDR3 DNA is TGTGCCAATCAGCGAATCCCCGGGGAGCTGTTTTTT. It encodes CANQRIPGELFF.

V gene TRBV7-3 combines with J gene TRBJ2-1, with 11 bases matching TRBD2. Germline V gene data show CDR1 as SGHTA and CDR2 as FQGTGA. V lost 2 bases and J lost 9; bases outside the gene matches: 9. This CDR3 comprises 16 residues. The chain's CDR3 is CASSLSLAGGRGEQFF. CDR3 nucleotide sequence: TGTGCCAGCAGCTTATCGCTAGCGGGGGGACGTGGTGAGCAGTTCTTC.

This clone turned up a few times. For the CDR3, the DNA is TGTGCCAGCAGTTCTTTTCGGGCTGGAAACACCATATATTTT. It yields the protein CASSSFRAGNTIYF. The J gene is TRBJ1-3, the V gene TRBV28, with unresolved D. The V end lost 4 bases, the J end lost 2 bases, and 9 bases lay between the germline ends. The germline gives CDR1 MDHEN, CDR2 SYDVKM. The CDR3 spans 14 residues.

This clone showed up just once. The chain is built from TRBV19 and TRBJ1-1, with 7 bases matching TRBD1. This CDR3 spans 14 amino acids. Germline trimming cut 7 bases from V and 4 bases from J; bases unmatched to any gene: 9. Germline values: CDR1 LNHDA, CDR2 SQIVND (reference sequence). The CDR3 bases are TGTGCCAGTATTCCACAGGGGTGGGGCACTGAAGCTTTCTTT. It translates to CASIPQGWGTEAFF. Supplemented by reference TRBV19 and TRBJ1-1, the full variable domain reads DGGITQSPKYLFRKEGQNVTLSCEQNLNHDAMYWYRQDPGQGLRLIYYSQIVNDFQKGDIAEGYSVSREKKESFPLTVTSAQKNPTAFYLCASIPQGWGTEAFFGQGTRLTVV.

The chain couples TRBV15 to TRBJ2-2; 12 bases fit TRBD2. Per the germline V gene, CDR1 is LNHNV and CDR2 is YYDKDF (reference sequence). V was clipped by 1 base and J by 3 bases; unmatched bases: 3. The CDR3 has 17 residues. CDR3 DNA sequence: TGTGCCACCAGCAGAGGACTAGCGGGGGCCTACACCGGGGAGCTGTTTTTT. This gives the protein CATSRGLAGAYTGELFF. The variable domain in full, completed from reference TRBV15 and TRBJ2-2, reads DAMVIQNPRYQVTQFGKPVTLSCSQTLNHNVMYWYQQKSSQAPKLLFHYYDKDFNNEADTPDNFQSRRPNTSFCFLDIRSPGLGDTAMYLCATSRGLAGAYTGELFFGEGSRLTVL.

In DNA form, the CDR3 reads TGTGCCAGCAGCTTATCCGCAGACAGCAACTACAATGAGCAGTTCTTC. It yields the protein CASSLSADSNYNEQFF. The rearrangement joins TRBV7-3 to TRBJ2-1, with D possibly being TRBD1 (5 bases). The CDR3 is 16 amino acids. Germline-derived CDR1 and CDR2 are SGHTA and FQGTGA. Between the trimmed V and J ends, which lost 2 bases and 3 bases, there was a span of 14 bases. The entire variable domain, with the rest obtained from reference TRBV7-3 and TRBJ2-1, is as follows: GAGVSQTPSNKVTEKGKYVELRCDPISGHTALYWYRQSLGQGPEFLIYFQGTGAADDSGLPNDRFFAVRPEGSVSTLKIQRTERGDSAVYLCASSLSADSNYNEQFFGPGTRLTVL.

This clone came up a few times. The chain couples TRBV27 to TRBJ1-2; D is uncertain. Germline V gene sequence: CDR1 MNHEY, CDR2 SMNVEV (reference sequence). The CDR3 runs to 13 residues. V gave up 6 bases and J gave up 5 bases, with 13 bases separating them. The CDR3 protein is CASRFYEDYGYTF. In nucleotides, the CDR3 is TGTGCCAGCAGATTCTATGAGGATTATGGCTACACCTTC.

J is TRBJ1-4 and V is TRBV19; D ambiguous. The CDR3 contains 13 residues. Germline V gene data show CDR1 as LNHDA and CDR2 as SQIVND (reference sequence). V lost 7 bases and J lost 5, with 11 bases in between. This CDR3 reads CASKQRRNEKLFF. CDR3 sequence (DNA): TGTGCCAGTAAACAGAGAAGGAATGAAAAACTGTTTTTT.

The chain carries TRBV7-8 and TRBJ1-2; 7 positions match TRBD1. Germline V CDR1 and CDR2: SGHVS, FQNEAQ. The ends lost 1 base at V and 8 bases at J; junction bases unmatched: 10. This CDR3 region has 15 residues. Here the CDR3 DNA reads TGTGCCAGCAGCTTAGTCGGCACACAGGGGATCGGCTACACCTTC. It is translated as CASSLVGTQGIGYTF.

This sequence joins TRBV10-3 and TRBJ1-1, with TRBD1 identical over 7 bases. The V segment lost 3 bases and the J segment 0 bases; nucleotides outside the gene matches: 10. In germline, CDR1 is ENHRY, CDR2 SYGVKD. The CDR3 covers 17 residues. CDR3 in amino acids: CAISDPAGTALNTEAFF. The CDR3 coding sequence is TGTGCCATCAGTGATCCTGCCGGGACAGCCCTGAACACTGAAGCTTTCTTT.

This sequence joins TRBV2 and TRBJ1-2; 9 bases are shared with TRBD1. Germline values: CDR1 SNHLY, CDR2 FYNNEI. The junction had 5 bases not matched to a gene; V was cut back by 5 bases and J by 7 bases. This CDR3 contains 13 residues. The CDR3 region has the DNA TGTGCCAGCAGTCAAGGACAGGGGCTTGGCTACACCTTC. This sequence encodes CASSQGQGLGYTF. The entire variable domain, with the rest obtained from reference TRBV2 and TRBJ1-2, is as follows: EPEVTQTPSHQVTQMGQEVILRCVPISNHLYFYWYRQILGQKVEFLVSFYNNEISEKSEIFDDQFSVERPDGSNFTLKIRSTKLEDSAMYFCASSQGQGLGYTFGSGTRLTVV.

The CDR3 sequence is CASSLGPPGQGISPLHF. The CDR3 DNA reads TGTGCCAGCAGCTTAGGCCCCCCCGGGCAGGGAATTTCACCCCTCCACTTT. J is TRBJ1-6 and V is TRBV7-2, with D tentatively TRBD1 (5 bases). V dropped 1 base and J dropped 9 bases, with 19 bases sitting between them. This CDR3 has 17 amino acids. Germline V gene sequence: CDR1 SGHTA, CDR2 FQGNSA.

The rearrangement uses TRBV19 and TRBJ2-5; 7 positions match TRBD1. Germline trimming cut 8 bases from V and 1 base from J; bases unmatched to any gene: 10. The CDR3 is 15 amino acids. The germline CDR1 and CDR2 sequences are LNHDA and SQIVND (reference sequence). The CDR3 DNA sequence: TGTGCCAGTCTACAACAGGGGAGCCCCCAAGAGACCCAGTACTTC. It is translated as CASLQQGSPQETQYF.

This chain uses TRBV19 with TRBJ2-3; no clear D. CDR1 and CDR2 (germline): LNHDA, SQIVND (reference sequence). The CDR3 contains 15 residues. The V gene lost 11 bases and the J gene lost 6 bases, with 24 bases spanning the gap. CDR3 region: CAEAIVINFGDTQYF. Here the CDR3 DNA reads TGTGCCGAAGCGATAGTTATTAACTTCGGCGATACGCAGTATTTT.

The rearrangement links TRBV7-2 to TRBJ2-7; perhaps TRBD1 as D (5 bases). The V end lost 1 base, the J end lost 3 bases, and 13 bases lay between the germline ends. This CDR3 contains 15 residues. Germline-derived CDR1 and CDR2 are SGHTA and FQGNSA. The CDR3 DNA sequence: TGTGCCAGCAGCTTAGGGGTACAGGTGGGCTACGAGCAGTACTTC. It translates to CASSLGVQVGYEQYF.

This chain uses TRBV4-1 with TRBJ2-3; 8 bases are shared with TRBD2. Trimming took 4 bases from V and 2 from J; bases not matched to a gene: 8. Looked up from germline, CDR1 is MGHRA and CDR2 is YSYEKL. The CDR3 is 16 residues long. The CDR3 region is CASSRGVAGYTDTQYF. DNA of the CDR3: TGCGCCAGCAGCCGCGGAGTAGCGGGGTACACAGATACGCAGTATTTT.

This chain connects TRBV7-9 to TRBJ1-4, with 9 bases aligning to TRBD1. V shed 7 bases, J shed 8 bases, and the junction held 17 bases outside the gene matches. The germline V gene encodes CDR1 SEHNR and CDR2 FQNEAQ (reference sequence). The CDR3 runs to 17 residues. Here the CDR3 DNA reads TGTGCCAGCACCCAAGGACAGGGGATTTCGCTAGGGGAAAAACTGTTTTTT. Its protein is CASTQGQGISLGEKLFF.

J is TRBJ2-5 and V is TRBV28, with D possibly matching TRBD2 (5 bases). From germline, CDR1 is MDHEN and CDR2 SYDVKM. With 3 bases removed from V and 1 base from J, the gap between germline ends came to 12 bases. The CDR3 runs 15 residues. CDR3 DNA: TGTGCCAGCAGTTTTACTAGAGTAAGCCAAGAGACCCAGTACTTC. Translated: CASSFTRVSQETQYF.

This chain joins TRBV4-3 and TRBJ1-2; D not resolved. Germline assignment: CDR1 LGHNA and CDR2 YSLEER. The CDR3 is 15 residues long. Trimming removed 0 bases from V and 5 bases from J, with 13 bases in between. This CDR3 reads CASSQDQAAWYGYTF. The CDR3 bases are TGCGCCAGCAGCCAAGATCAGGCCGCCTGGTATGGCTACACCTTC.

The chain is built from TRBV28 and TRBJ1-5; 9 bases map to TRBD1. There are 14 residues in the CDR3. The V segment lost 8 bases and the J segment 5 bases; nucleotides outside the gene matches: 7. Germline V gene data show CDR1 as MDHEN and CDR2 as SYDVKM. The CDR3 sequence is CASYFGDRDQPQHF. DNA of the CDR3: TGTGCCAGCTATTTTGGGGACAGGGATCAGCCCCAGCATTTT. Full variable domain (remainder filled in from reference TRBV28 and TRBJ1-5): DVKVTQSSRYLVKRTGEKVFLECVQDMDHENMFWYRQDPGLGLRLIYFSYDVKMKEKGDIPEGYSVSREKKERFSLILESASTNQTSMYLCASYFGDRDQPQHFGDGTRLSIL.

This chain joins TRBV3-1 (or the pseudogene TRBV3-2) and TRBJ2-3; 7 nucleotides match TRBD1. V dropped 4 bases and J dropped 0; count of bases not matched to a gene: 4. From germline, CDR1 is LGHDT and CDR2 YNNKEL (reference sequence). The CDR3 extends over 15 amino acids. CDR3 sequence: CASSRQGLSTDTQYF. The DNA for the CDR3 is TGTGCCAGCAGCCGACAGGGTCTAAGCACAGATACGCAGTATTTT.

The V call is TRBV7-2, the J call TRBJ2-1; D might be TRBD2 (7 bases). CDR3 length: 16 amino acids. The germline V gene encodes CDR1 SGHTA and CDR2 FQGNSA. Trimming removed 5 bases at V and 7 bases at J, with 21 bases between. The CDR3 loop is CASSLQGGGQVNEQFF. DNA for the CDR3: TGTGCCAGCAGCCTCCAAGGGGGGGGGCAAGTAAATGAGCAGTTCTTC.

V gene TRBV9 combines with J gene TRBJ1-4, with a possible D match to TRBD1 (5 bases). The CDR3 is 14 residues long. CDR1 and CDR2 (germline): SGDLS, YYNGEE. Deletions cut 0 bases from V and 8 bases from J, with 11 bases between. The CDR3 reads CASSVDGAEEKLFF. The CDR3 region has the DNA TGTGCCAGCAGCGTAGATGGGGCGGAGGAAAAACTGTTTTTT.

The V call is TRBV6-5, the J call TRBJ1-3; D possibly corresponds to TRBD1 (5 bases). The CDR3 is 15 residues long. Germline-derived CDR1 and CDR2 are MNHEY and SVGAGI. V shed 11 bases and J shed 3 bases, with 20 bases lying between them. The chain's CDR3 is CAVTPGGLGGNTIYF. The DNA of the CDR3 is TGTGCCGTGACCCCCGGGGGTTTAGGTGGAAACACCATATATTTT.